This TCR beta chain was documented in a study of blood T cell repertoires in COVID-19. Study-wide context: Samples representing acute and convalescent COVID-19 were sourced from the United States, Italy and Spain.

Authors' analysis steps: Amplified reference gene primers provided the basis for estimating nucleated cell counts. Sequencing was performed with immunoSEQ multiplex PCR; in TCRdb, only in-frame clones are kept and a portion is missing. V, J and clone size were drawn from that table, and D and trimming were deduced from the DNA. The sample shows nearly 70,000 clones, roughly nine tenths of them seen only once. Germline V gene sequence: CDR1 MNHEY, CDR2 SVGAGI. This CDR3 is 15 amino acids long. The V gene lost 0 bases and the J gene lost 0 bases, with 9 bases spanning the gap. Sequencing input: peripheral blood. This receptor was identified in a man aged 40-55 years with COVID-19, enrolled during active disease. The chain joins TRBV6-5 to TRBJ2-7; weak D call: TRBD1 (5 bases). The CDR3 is CASSYSLGASYEQYF. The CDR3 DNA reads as TGTGCCAGCAGTTACTCATTAGGGGCCTCCTACGAGCAGTACTTC.